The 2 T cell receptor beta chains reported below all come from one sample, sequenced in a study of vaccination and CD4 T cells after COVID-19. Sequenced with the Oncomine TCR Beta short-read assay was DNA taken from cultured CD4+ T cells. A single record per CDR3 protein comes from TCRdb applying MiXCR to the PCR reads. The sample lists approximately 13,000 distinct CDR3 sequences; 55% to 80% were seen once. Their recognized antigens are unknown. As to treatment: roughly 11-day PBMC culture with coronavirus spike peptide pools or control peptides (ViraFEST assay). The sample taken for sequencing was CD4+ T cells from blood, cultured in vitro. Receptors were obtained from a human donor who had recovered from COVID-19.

CDR3 bases: TGTGCCTGGAGAGACAGGGGGAAGGATACGCAGTATTTT. This encodes CAWRDRGKDTQYF. This chain connects TRBV30 to TRBJ2-3, with 9 bases matching TRBD1. The germline CDR1 and CDR2 sequences are GTSNPN and SVGIG (reference sequence). The CDR3 contains 13 residues. After removal of 3 bases from V and 6 bases from J, the junction contained 4 bases not matched to a gene.

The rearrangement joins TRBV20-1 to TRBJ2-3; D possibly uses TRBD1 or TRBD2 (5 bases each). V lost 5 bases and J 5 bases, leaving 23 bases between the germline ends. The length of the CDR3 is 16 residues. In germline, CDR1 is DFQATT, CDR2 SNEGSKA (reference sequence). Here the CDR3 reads CSASSPGTPPGDTQYF. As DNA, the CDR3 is TGCAGTGCTTCCTCACCCGGGACCCCCCCGGGAGATACGCAGTATTTT.